The 28 T cell receptor beta chains presented below share a single source sample, sequenced in a study of T cell responses to AZD1222 COVID-19 vaccine (dated by TCRdb to 2020 to 2022). Libraries were constructed by the immunoSEQ multiplex PCR assay. In its TCRdb copy, this immuneACCESS table keeps in-frame sequences only and misses some clones. Where compared with another copy, unresolved V genes explain less than half of these, and the others have no known cause. The table for this sample lists about 150,000 clones; 80% to 95% of them were counted only once. Of the sample, more than 3.5% is held by the ten largest clones. The time point label for this specimen denotes: baseline before first vaccination. The specimen comprised peripheral blood, sampled on day 0 of AZD1222 vaccination. Source of these receptors: an adult in good health.

The V call is TRBV3-1 (or the pseudogene TRBV3-2), the J call TRBJ1-5; D call uncertain. The CDR3 extends over 14 amino acids. Trimming pared 0 bases from V and 9 bases from J, leaving 12 bases between. Per the germline V gene, CDR1 is LGHDT and CDR2 is YNNKEL (reference sequence). CDR3 coding DNA: TGTGCCAGCAGCCAAGATAACAGCGCACGGCCCCAGCATTTT. This gives the protein CASSQDNSARPQHF.

The gene calls are TRBV11-3 and TRBJ2-1; TRBD1 aligns across 7 bases. V was pared by 5 bases and J by 6 bases, with 7 bases of the junction left unmatched. This CDR3 contains 14 residues. CDR1 and CDR2 (germline): SGHNT, YENEEA. In nucleotides, the CDR3 is TGTGCCAGCAGCCGAACCGGACAGGTCAATGAGCAGTTCTTC. Translation: CASSRTGQVNEQFF.

The chain couples TRBV12-5 to TRBJ2-7, with 11 positions matching TRBD2. The V gene's germline CDR1 is LGHNT and CDR2 FRNRAP. The length of the CDR3 is 16 residues. V lost 4 bases to trimming and J lost 5 bases; unmatched junction nucleotides: 10. The CDR3 here is CASGSTLGLAVNEQYF. CDR3 in DNA: TGTGCTAGTGGTTCGACTTTGGGACTAGCGGTCAACGAGCAGTACTTC. Full variable domain (missing parts from reference TRBV12-5 and TRBJ2-7): DARVTQTPRHKVTEMGQEVTMRCQPILGHNTVFWYRQTMMQGLELLAYFRNRAPLDDSGMPKDRFSAEMPDATLATLKIQPSEPRDSAVYFCASGSTLGLAVNEQYFGPGTRLTVT.

J is TRBJ1-2 and V is TRBV11-2, with TRBD1 as a possible D gene (5 bases). Germline CDR1 reads SGHAT; CDR2 reads FQNNGV. This CDR3 is 12 amino acids long. V was trimmed by 7 bases and J by 4 bases, leaving 10 bases between them. CDR3 nucleotides: TGTGCCAGCACCCAGGGAGGCTATGGCTACACCTTC. Encoded protein: CASTQGGYGYTF.

The V and J genes are TRBV5-6 and TRBJ2-5; 10 bases map to TRBD1. The CDR3 covers 16 residues. Germline V gene data show CDR1 as SGHDT and CDR2 as YYEEEE. After removal of 4 bases from V and 4 bases from J, the junction contained 10 bases not matched to a gene. CDR3: CASSLDLRDRGETQYF. In DNA, the CDR3 is TGTGCCAGCAGCCTAGACCTCCGGGACAGGGGAGAGACCCAGTACTTC. The full variable domain, its missing parts supplied by reference TRBV5-6 and TRBJ2-5, is DAGVTQSPTHLIKTRGQQVTLRCSPKSGHDTVSWYQQALGQGPQFIFQYYEEEERQRGNFPDRFSGHQFPNYSSELNVNALLLGDSALYLCASSLDLRDRGETQYFGPGTRLLVL.

The chain joins TRBV5-5 to TRBJ1-5; tentatively, D is TRBD1 (5 bases). V was trimmed by 0 bases and J by 2 bases, leaving 9 bases between them. The CDR3 is made up of 15 amino acids. From germline, CDR1 is SGHKS and CDR2 YYEKEE (reference sequence). The CDR3, as DNA: TGTGCCAGCAGCTTGGACGGGGGAGGCAATCAGCCCCAGCATTTT. Its translation: CASSLDGGGNQPQHF.

The V and J genes are TRBV5-1 and TRBJ1-2; 7 bases map to TRBD1. The junction had 11 bases not matched to a gene; V was cut back by 5 bases and J by 1 base. Germline V gene sequence: CDR1 SGHRS, CDR2 YFSETQ. The CDR3 is 16 amino acids. CDR3 in amino acids: CASSRTGTEHNYGYTF. In DNA form, the CDR3 reads TGCGCCAGCAGTCGGACCGGGACAGAGCATAACTATGGCTACACCTTC. Supplemented by reference TRBV5-1 and TRBJ1-2, the full variable domain reads KAGVTQTPRYLIKTRGQQVTLSCSPISGHRSVSWYQQTPGQGLQFLFEYFSETQRNKGNFPGRFSGRQFSNSRSEMNVSTLELGDSALYLCASSRTGTEHNYGYTFGSGTRLTVV.

The chain couples TRBV10-3 to TRBJ2-1, with TRBD2 matching over 11 bases. After removal of 11 bases from V and 9 bases from J, the junction contained 9 bases not matched to a gene. The V gene's germline CDR1 is ENHRY and CDR2 SYGVKD. The CDR3 extends over 13 amino acids. The CDR3 here is CAVEITSGSEQFF. CDR3 nucleotides: TGTGCCGTCGAAATTACTAGCGGGAGTGAGCAGTTCTTC.

The chain has TRBV20-1 and TRBJ2-1; D unresolved. With 1 base removed from V and 12 bases from J, the gap between germline ends came to 10 bases. Germline V gene lookup returns CDR1 DFQATT and CDR2 SNEGSKA (reference sequence). This CDR3 is 11 amino acids long. CDR3 DNA: TGCAGTGCTAGAGTAGCCTCCCGGCAGTTCTTC. It codes for CSARVASRQFF.

This clone was detected once. As DNA, the CDR3 is TGTGCCAGTAGTGACCCTAGCGGGAGGGCCGCAGATACGCAGTATTTT. This sequence encodes CASSDPSGRAADTQYF. The rearrangement joins TRBV19 to TRBJ2-3; 12 bases line up with TRBD2. The CDR3 totals 16 residues. Losses at the gene ends were 5 bases for V and 4 bases for J; bases not matched to a gene: 7. CDR1 and CDR2 from the germline V gene are LNHDA and SQIVND (reference sequence).

CDR3 loop: CAIRSSNTGELFF. The CDR3 nucleotides read TGTGCTATTCGCTCTTCGAACACCGGGGAGCTGTTTTTT. The chain is built from TRBV6-5 and TRBJ2-2; D is unresolved. Looked up from germline, CDR1 is MNHEY and CDR2 is SVGAGI. CDR3 length: 13 amino acids.

The V call is TRBV14, the J call TRBJ2-7; perhaps D is TRBD1 or TRBD2 (6 bases each). Trimming left V 8 bases short and J 0 bases short, with 11 bases between. The CDR3 has 13 amino acids. Germline assignment: CDR1 SGHDN and CDR2 FVKESK. Written as DNA, the CDR3 is TGTGCCAGCGGAGGGGGTACCTCCTACGAGCAGTACTTC. It translates to CASGGGTSYEQYF.

The V gene is TRBV10-3, the J gene TRBJ1-4; maybe TRBD1 (5 bases). The CDR3 totals 14 residues. Germline values: CDR1 ENHRY, CDR2 SYGVKD. V was clipped by 8 bases and J by 11 bases, with 21 bases between them. The CDR3 loop is CAIGTPSLGLKLFF. CDR3 bases: TGTGCCATCGGAACACCTTCTTTGGGGCTTAAACTGTTTTTT.

The chain joins TRBV28 to TRBJ2-7; 13 bases fit TRBD2. Trimming at V came to 6 bases and at J to 3 bases, leaving 5 bases not matched to a gene. CDR1 is MDHEN, CDR2 SYDVKM, per germline. The CDR3 is made up of 15 amino acids. The CDR3 DNA sequence: TGTGCCAGCAGCACTAGCGGGGGGGCCCGCTACGAGCAGTACTTC. Amino acid sequence: CASSTSGGARYEQYF.

The CDR3 DNA sequence: TGTGCCAGCAGGCTCCGCACAGGGGCCAGCACTGAAAAACTGTTTTTT. Its translation: CASRLRTGASTEKLFF. V and J are TRBV2 and TRBJ1-4; 7 bases align to TRBD1. The CDR3 loop spans 16 amino acids. Germline CDR1 is SNHLY and CDR2 is FYNNEI. After removal of 6 bases from V and 7 bases from J, the junction contained 14 bases not matched to a gene.

V usage is TRBV10-3 and J usage is TRBJ1-2; 9 nucleotides match TRBD1. Germline CDR1 is ENHRY and CDR2 is SYGVKD. There are 13 residues in the CDR3. V gave up 6 bases and J gave up 6 bases; unmatched junction bases: 5. In DNA form, the CDR3 reads TGTGCCATCAGCCCGGGACAGGGTGATGGCTACACCTTC. Translation: CAISPGQGDGYTF.

The chain links TRBV2 to TRBJ1-2, with a possible D match to TRBD1 (5 bases). Germline lookup yields CDR1 SNHLY and CDR2 FYNNEI. With 4 bases removed from V and 8 bases from J, the gap between germline ends came to 14 bases. CDR3 length: 13 amino acids. DNA of the CDR3: TGTGCCAGCAGTGGTGGGCAGGGAGAAGGCTACACCTTC. It codes for CASSGGQGEGYTF.

The chain joins TRBV15 to TRBJ2-7; 14 nucleotides line up with TRBD2. The trim removed 1 base at V and 5 bases at J, leaving 10 bases unmatched. CDR1 is LNHNV and CDR2 is YYDKDF in the germline V gene (reference sequence). This CDR3 comprises 18 residues. The CDR3 region has the DNA TGTGCCACCAGCAGAGGGCTAGGGACTAGCGGGAGTGCACACGAGCAGTACTTC. Residues: CATSRGLGTSGSAHEQYF.

The V call is TRBV29-1, the J call TRBJ1-2; possible D gene TRBD1, 5 bases. CDR1 and CDR2 (germline): SQVTM, ANQGSEA. This CDR3 has 12 amino acids. V lost 3 bases and J 1 base, leaving 6 bases between the germline ends. CDR3 amino acids: CSVEDINYGYTF. The CDR3 DNA is TGCAGCGTTGAGGACATTAACTATGGCTACACCTTC.

The genes are TRBV27 and TRBJ2-4; D possibly matches TRBD1 or TRBD2 (5 bases each). Germline values: CDR1 MNHEY, CDR2 SMNVEV (reference sequence). The CDR3 has 15 amino acids. Trimming stripped 6 bases from V and 6 bases from J, with 18 bases between. This chain's CDR3 is CASRAFGAGLNIQYF. The CDR3 DNA follows: TGTGCCAGCAGGGCATTCGGGGCAGGGCTAAACATTCAGTACTTC.

The rearrangement uses TRBV4-3 and TRBJ2-3; D gene unclear. Germline V gene sequence: CDR1 LGHNA, CDR2 YSLEER. V lost 4 bases and J lost 3, with 8 bases in between. The length of the CDR3 is 13 residues. CDR3 loop: CASSLSTTDTQYF. CDR3 coding DNA: TGCGCCAGCAGCCTTTCGACAACAGATACGCAGTATTTT.

DNA of the CDR3: TGTGCCTGGAGCCCCGGGGGGGGTTCATACTATGGCTACACCTTC. Translated, it gives CAWSPGGGSYYGYTF. The chain recombines TRBV30 with TRBJ1-2; maybe TRBD1 (5 bases). The CDR3 totals 15 residues. Trimming stripped 3 bases from V and 3 bases from J, with 17 bases between. In germline, CDR1 is GTSNPN, CDR2 SVGIG (reference sequence).

The J gene is TRBJ1-4, the V gene TRBV7-2; the match to TRBD1 covers 7 bases. V dropped 5 bases and J dropped 5; count of bases not matched to a gene: 8. CDR1 and CDR2 (germline): SGHTA, FQGNSA. CDR3 length equals 15 residues. This CDR3 reads CASSRSGGLNEKLFF. The CDR3 DNA sequence: TGTGCCAGCAGCCGTTCAGGGGGTTTAAATGAAAAACTGTTTTTT.

V and J are TRBV7-3 and TRBJ2-7, with no clear D. The length of the CDR3 is 14 residues. From germline, CDR1 is SGHTA and CDR2 FQGTGA. The V gene lost 4 bases and the J gene lost 0 bases, with 10 bases spanning the gap. The CDR3 protein is CASSSSGSSYEQYF. As DNA, the CDR3 is TGTGCCAGCAGCTCCTCTGGAAGCTCCTACGAGCAGTACTTC.

The V gene is TRBV5-1, the J gene TRBJ1-2, with D hard to call. This CDR3 contains 13 residues. Per the germline V gene, CDR1 is SGHRS and CDR2 is YFSETQ. The V gene lost 2 bases and the J gene lost 4 bases, with 9 bases spanning the gap. The CDR3 reads CASSFSAGYGYTF. CDR3 nucleotides: TGCGCCAGCAGCTTTTCTGCGGGCTATGGCTACACCTTC.

The chain uses TRBV2 and TRBJ2-7; D remains unclear. Germline CDR1 is SNHLY and CDR2 is FYNNEI. V was pared by 5 bases and J by 0 bases, with 14 bases between. The CDR3 runs 15 residues. The DNA for the CDR3 is TGTGCCAGCAGTACCCTTGGGGTGAGCTCCTACGAGCAGTACTTC. Translated, it gives CASSTLGVSSYEQYF.

The rearrangement uses TRBV6-5 and TRBJ2-3; either TRBD1 or TRBD2 may supply D (5 bases each). CDR3 size: 15 residues. In germline, CDR1 is MNHEY, CDR2 SVGAGI. V dropped 2 bases and J dropped 2 bases, with 11 bases sitting between them. The DNA of the CDR3 is TGTGCCAGCAGTTACGGGGGTTCCTCCACAGATACGCAGTATTTT. As protein: CASSYGGSSTDTQYF.

This rearrangement joins TRBV7-9 to TRBJ2-3; no firm D call. CDR1 is SEHNR and CDR2 is FQNEAQ in the germline V gene (reference sequence). Trimming left V 5 bases short and J 2 bases short, with 17 bases between. This CDR3 spans 16 amino acids. In nucleotides, the CDR3 is TGTGCCAGCAGCACCGCGCTTATGGGTTACACAGATACGCAGTATTTT. It is translated as CASSTALMGYTDTQYF.